At least ten counts were recorded for the clone carrying this TCR beta chain. Time point of the sample: newly diagnosed GD, antithyroid drugs for less than 3 months. Isolated PBMC RNA provided the starting material for the TCR library. Peripheral blood, nine milliliters of it, was drawn into EDTA tubes. The CDR3 contains 14 residues. Germline V CDR1 and CDR2: SEHNR, FQNEAQ (reference sequence). V shed 10 bases and J shed 2 bases, with 16 bases lying between them. The data stem from a study of regulatory T cells in long-lasting Graves disease. TCR beta libraries were built with iRepertoire HTBI primers and Arm-PCR of CDR3 regions. TCRdb re-analysed the multiplex PCR reads in MiXCR, keeping a single row per CDR3 protein. The data contain about 420,000 distinct CDR3 sequences, around 15% of them singletons. These same data were also listed under a study on T cells in Graves' hyperthyroidism and ophthalmopathy. From that paper: The blood repertoire included most of the expanded thyroid clonotypes above 0.001.

The genes are TRBV7-9 and TRBJ2-3; D unclear. The receptor's source is a woman aged 18-35 years with Graves disease. The specimen comprised peripheral blood mononuclear cells (PBMCs), sampled at new diagnosis, from a patient treated with antithyroid drugs. CDR3 sequence (DNA): TGTGCCACCCGATCAGCCCAAATCACAGATACGCAGTATTTT. Its protein is CATRSAQITDTQYF.